This entry is about one TCR beta chain. The J segment lost 6 bases and the V segment lost 2 bases, leaving 0 bases of the junction unmatched. This CDR3 comprises 13 residues. Germline V gene lookup returns CDR1 MNHEY and CDR2 SMNVEV (reference sequence). Clones were read by immunoSEQ multiplex PCR, and TCRdb kept only the in-frame ones, dropping some. The data show about 380,000 clones, with about 96% seen just once and more than 0.3% held by the top ten. The data derive from a study of shared clonotypes between healthy human individuals. The rearrangement joins TRBV27 to TRBJ1-5, with TRBD1 matching over 8 bases. The origin of this receptor is a man aged 30-40 years in good health. Sequenced input: memory CD8+ T cells sorted from blood. Sample subset: CD45RO+ cells pooled with CCR7-negative TemRA cells. The CDR3 DNA reads TGTGCCAGCAGTTTAACAGGGGGTCAGCCCCAGCATTTT. It translates to CASSLTGGQPQHF.